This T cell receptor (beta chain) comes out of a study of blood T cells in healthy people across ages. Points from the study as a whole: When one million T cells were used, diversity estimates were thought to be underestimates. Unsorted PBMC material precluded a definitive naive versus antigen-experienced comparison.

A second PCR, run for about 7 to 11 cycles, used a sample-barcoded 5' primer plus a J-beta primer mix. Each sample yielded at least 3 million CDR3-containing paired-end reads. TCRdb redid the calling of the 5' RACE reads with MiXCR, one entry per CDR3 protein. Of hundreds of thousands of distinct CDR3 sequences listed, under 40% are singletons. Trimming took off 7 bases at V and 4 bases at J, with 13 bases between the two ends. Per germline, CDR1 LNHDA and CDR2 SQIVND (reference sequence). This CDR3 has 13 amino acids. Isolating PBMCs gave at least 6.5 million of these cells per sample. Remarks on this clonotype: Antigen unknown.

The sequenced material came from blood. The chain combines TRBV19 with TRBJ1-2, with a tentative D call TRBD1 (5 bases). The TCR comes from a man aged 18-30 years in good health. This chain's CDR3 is CASTRDELYGYTF. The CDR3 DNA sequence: TGTGCCAGTACCAGGGACGAACTCTATGGCTACACCTTC.